The rows below give T cell receptor beta chains drawn from one sample of a study of blood T cell repertoires in COVID-19. Here immunoSEQ multiplex PCR was the method, and the copy in TCRdb shows in-frame clones only, minus some. This sample has 200,000 to 250,000 clones, with 75% to 85% found just once. Input material: peripheral blood. The receptors originated from a human donor in a cohort sampled during active COVID-19. CDR3s include the opening cysteine and the closing phenylalanine or tryptophan. A D gene is named only where the DNA matches it firmly. Rows may omit the clone size; those that give it use once, few, many or a size class.

D | J | V | size | DNA | CDR3
NA | TRBJ2-2 | TRBV28 | NA | TGTGCTGCACGGGGGAACGTGAGGGTGGAGCTGTTTTTT | CAARGNVRVELFF
NA | TRBJ2-5 | TRBV19 | NA | TGTGCCACCCGATTGCGGGAGACCCAGTACTTC | CATRLRETQYF
TRBD1 | TRBJ2-7 | TRBV6-5 | NA | TGTGCCAGTATAGGGACAGGTGTTCGACCGGACGAGCAGTACTTC | CASIGTGVRPDEQYF
TRBD2 | TRBJ2-5 | TRBV11-3 | NA | TGTGCCAGCAGCGGAGCGGGGGGGCCTGGCGGCGGGGAGACCCAGTACTTC | CASSGAGGPGGGETQYF
NA | TRBJ2-1 | TRBV7-2 | NA | TGTGCCAGCAGCTTAGAGGTCGGGGTTTACAATGAGCAGTTCTTC | CASSLEVGVYNEQFF
TRBD1 | TRBJ2-7 | TRBV14 | NA | TGTGCCAGTTCAAGGGGGCACGACGAGCAGTACTTC | CASSRGHDEQYF
TRBD1 | TRBJ2-7 | TRBV15 | NA | TGTGCCACCAGCAGAGATAATGGAGACAGGGTGTACTATTTC | CATSRDNGDRVYYF
TRBD1 | TRBJ1-1 | TRBV24-1 | NA | TGTGCCACCAGTAAGACCGGACAGGGGGCGACTGAAGCTTTCTTT | CATSKTGQGATEAFF
NA | TRBJ2-4 | TRBV29-1 | NA | TGCAGCGCCTCACAGGGATCCCTAGCCAAAAACATTCAGTACTTC | CSASQGSLAKNIQYF
NA | TRBJ2-5 | TRBV6-5 | NA | TGTGCCAGCAGTTCGGCGAGGGGGGAGACCCAGTACTTC | CASSSARGETQYF
NA | TRBJ1-5 | TRBV10-3 | NA | TGTGCCATCAGTGAGTCCTCGGGTCAGCCCCAGCATTTT | CAISESSGQPQHF
NA | TRBJ2-7 | TRBV12-3/TRBV12-4 | NA | TGTGCCAGCAGTTTAGGACAGCCCTACGAGCAGTACTTC | CASSLGQPYEQYF
TRBD2 | TRBJ2-1 | TRBV24-1 | NA | TGTGCCACCAGTGATTCCTTACCGGGACTAGCGGGAGTGGGTCGGCAGTTCTTC | CATSDSLPGLAGVGRQFF
TRBD1 | TRBJ2-7 | TRBV2 | NA | TGTGCCAGCCTTGGCAGGGGGCCCAAGTACGAGCAGTACTTC | CASLGRGPKYEQYF
TRBD2 | TRBJ2-5 | TRBV29-1 | once | TGCAGCGTTGATAGGACTAGCGGGGGGGGAGAGACCCAGTACTTC | CSVDRTSGGGETQYF
NA | TRBJ1-6 | TRBV15 | NA | TGTGCCACCAGCAGAGGTCTGACAGGTGGGGGTTCACCCCTCCACTTT | CATSRGLTGGGSPLHF
NA | TRBJ2-1 | TRBV6-5 | NA | TGTGCCAGCAGTTACTCGCTAGCCCCGAACAATGAGCAGTTCTTC | CASSYSLAPNNEQFF
TRBD1 | TRBJ1-3 | TRBV27 | once | TGTGCCAGCAGTCGCTTGACAGGGGAACGGGGAAACACCATATATTTT | CASSRLTGERGNTIYF
NA | TRBJ1-5 | TRBV5-1 | NA | TGCGCCAGCAGCTTGGCCCCCCGGGATCAGCCCCAGCATTTT | CASSLAPRDQPQHF
NA | TRBJ2-2 | TRBV18 | NA | TGTGCCAGCTCACCCAGAGGGTCCGACACCGGGGAGCTGTTTTTT | CASSPRGSDTGELFF
NA | TRBJ1-5 | TRBV28 | NA | TGTGCCAGCACCCGGGGGTATAGGCCCCAGCATTTT | CASTRGYRPQHF
TRBD1 | TRBJ1-1 | TRBV18 | NA | TGTGCCAGCTCACCATCAGGGGGCACTGAAGCTTTCTTT | CASSPSGGTEAFF
TRBD1 | TRBJ2-7 | TRBV2 | once | TGTGCCAGCAGTCGGGACAGTGGGGCCTACGAGCAGTACTTC | CASSRDSGAYEQYF
TRBD1 | TRBJ2-3 | TRBV19 | NA | TGTGCCAGTAGTATTGACAGGGCTAGCACAGATACGCAGTATTTT | CASSIDRASTDTQYF
NA | TRBJ2-2 | TRBV6-5 | NA | TGTGCCAGCACCAACGGGGAGCTGTTTTTT | CASTNGELFF
NA | TRBJ1-4 | TRBV24-1 | NA | TGTGCCACCAGTGACTACCCTAACACAGGAGCAACTAATGAAAAACTGTTTTTT | CATSDYPNTGATNEKLFF
TRBD1 | TRBJ2-7 | TRBV28 | NA | TGTGCCAGCTACCCGACAGGGACGTCCTACGAGCAGTACTTC | CASYPTGTSYEQYF
NA | TRBJ2-7 | TRBV2 | NA | TGTGCCAGCAGATCCCAGGCCAGTCCCCTGGGCGAGCAGTACTTC | CASRSQASPLGEQYF
NA | TRBJ2-7 | TRBV5-1 | NA | TGCGCCAGCAGCTTGACGGGGGACGGGTACGAGCAGTACTTC | CASSLTGDGYEQYF
TRBD1 | TRBJ2-5 | TRBV3-1/TRBV3-2 | NA | TGTGCCAGCAGCCCACAACGACAGGGTCAAGAGACCCAGTACTTC | CASSPQRQGQETQYF
NA | TRBJ1-6 | TRBV30 | NA | TGTGCCTGGAGTATGACTCGGGGTAATTCACCCCTCCACTTT | CAWSMTRGNSPLHF
TRBD1 | TRBJ1-1 | TRBV4-2 | once | TGTGCCAGCAGTCGGGACAGGGTCACTGAAGCTTTCTTT | CASSRDRVTEAFF
TRBD2 | TRBJ2-3 | TRBV30 | NA | TGTGCCTGGAGCGCCCGGGGAGGGGCGACTGATACGCAGTATTTT | CAWSARGGATDTQYF
TRBD1 | TRBJ1-1 | TRBV10-3 | NA | TGTGCCATCAGTGATGGACAGGGGGGGACTGAAGCTTTCTTT | CAISDGQGGTEAFF
NA | TRBJ1-3 | TRBV2 | NA | TGTGCCAGCAGTTCAGGACAGCACTCTGGAAACACCATATATTTT | CASSSGQHSGNTIYF
NA | TRBJ2-7 | TRBV28 | once | TGTGCCAGCAGGGGGACTGGCACCTACGAGCAGTACTTC | CASRGTGTYEQYF
NA | TRBJ1-2 | TRBV5-1 | few | TGCGCCAGCAGCTTTGAGGGGCGGGAAGGCTACACCTTC | CASSFEGREGYTF
TRBD2 | TRBJ2-1 | TRBV12-3/TRBV12-4 | NA | TGTGCCACCCGGACTAGCGACAGGGATGAGCAGTTCTTC | CATRTSDRDEQFF
NA | TRBJ1-5 | TRBV19 | few | TGTGCCAGTAGTGTCCATGGTCGGGATCAGCCCCAGCATTTT | CASSVHGRDQPQHF
NA | TRBJ1-2 | TRBV6-1 | NA | TGTGCCAGCAGTGAGGACACGAACTATGGCTACACCTTC | CASSEDTNYGYTF
TRBD2 | TRBJ2-1 | TRBV29-1 | few | TGCAGCGCTCCGGGAGGTAGCGGGAGGGCCTTTACCTCCTACAATGAGCAGTTCTTC | CSAPGGSGRAFTSYNEQFF
TRBD1 | TRBJ1-2 | TRBV19 | NA | TGTGCCAGTAGTATCAGACAGGGGGTTACGATCACCTTC | CASSIRQGVTITF